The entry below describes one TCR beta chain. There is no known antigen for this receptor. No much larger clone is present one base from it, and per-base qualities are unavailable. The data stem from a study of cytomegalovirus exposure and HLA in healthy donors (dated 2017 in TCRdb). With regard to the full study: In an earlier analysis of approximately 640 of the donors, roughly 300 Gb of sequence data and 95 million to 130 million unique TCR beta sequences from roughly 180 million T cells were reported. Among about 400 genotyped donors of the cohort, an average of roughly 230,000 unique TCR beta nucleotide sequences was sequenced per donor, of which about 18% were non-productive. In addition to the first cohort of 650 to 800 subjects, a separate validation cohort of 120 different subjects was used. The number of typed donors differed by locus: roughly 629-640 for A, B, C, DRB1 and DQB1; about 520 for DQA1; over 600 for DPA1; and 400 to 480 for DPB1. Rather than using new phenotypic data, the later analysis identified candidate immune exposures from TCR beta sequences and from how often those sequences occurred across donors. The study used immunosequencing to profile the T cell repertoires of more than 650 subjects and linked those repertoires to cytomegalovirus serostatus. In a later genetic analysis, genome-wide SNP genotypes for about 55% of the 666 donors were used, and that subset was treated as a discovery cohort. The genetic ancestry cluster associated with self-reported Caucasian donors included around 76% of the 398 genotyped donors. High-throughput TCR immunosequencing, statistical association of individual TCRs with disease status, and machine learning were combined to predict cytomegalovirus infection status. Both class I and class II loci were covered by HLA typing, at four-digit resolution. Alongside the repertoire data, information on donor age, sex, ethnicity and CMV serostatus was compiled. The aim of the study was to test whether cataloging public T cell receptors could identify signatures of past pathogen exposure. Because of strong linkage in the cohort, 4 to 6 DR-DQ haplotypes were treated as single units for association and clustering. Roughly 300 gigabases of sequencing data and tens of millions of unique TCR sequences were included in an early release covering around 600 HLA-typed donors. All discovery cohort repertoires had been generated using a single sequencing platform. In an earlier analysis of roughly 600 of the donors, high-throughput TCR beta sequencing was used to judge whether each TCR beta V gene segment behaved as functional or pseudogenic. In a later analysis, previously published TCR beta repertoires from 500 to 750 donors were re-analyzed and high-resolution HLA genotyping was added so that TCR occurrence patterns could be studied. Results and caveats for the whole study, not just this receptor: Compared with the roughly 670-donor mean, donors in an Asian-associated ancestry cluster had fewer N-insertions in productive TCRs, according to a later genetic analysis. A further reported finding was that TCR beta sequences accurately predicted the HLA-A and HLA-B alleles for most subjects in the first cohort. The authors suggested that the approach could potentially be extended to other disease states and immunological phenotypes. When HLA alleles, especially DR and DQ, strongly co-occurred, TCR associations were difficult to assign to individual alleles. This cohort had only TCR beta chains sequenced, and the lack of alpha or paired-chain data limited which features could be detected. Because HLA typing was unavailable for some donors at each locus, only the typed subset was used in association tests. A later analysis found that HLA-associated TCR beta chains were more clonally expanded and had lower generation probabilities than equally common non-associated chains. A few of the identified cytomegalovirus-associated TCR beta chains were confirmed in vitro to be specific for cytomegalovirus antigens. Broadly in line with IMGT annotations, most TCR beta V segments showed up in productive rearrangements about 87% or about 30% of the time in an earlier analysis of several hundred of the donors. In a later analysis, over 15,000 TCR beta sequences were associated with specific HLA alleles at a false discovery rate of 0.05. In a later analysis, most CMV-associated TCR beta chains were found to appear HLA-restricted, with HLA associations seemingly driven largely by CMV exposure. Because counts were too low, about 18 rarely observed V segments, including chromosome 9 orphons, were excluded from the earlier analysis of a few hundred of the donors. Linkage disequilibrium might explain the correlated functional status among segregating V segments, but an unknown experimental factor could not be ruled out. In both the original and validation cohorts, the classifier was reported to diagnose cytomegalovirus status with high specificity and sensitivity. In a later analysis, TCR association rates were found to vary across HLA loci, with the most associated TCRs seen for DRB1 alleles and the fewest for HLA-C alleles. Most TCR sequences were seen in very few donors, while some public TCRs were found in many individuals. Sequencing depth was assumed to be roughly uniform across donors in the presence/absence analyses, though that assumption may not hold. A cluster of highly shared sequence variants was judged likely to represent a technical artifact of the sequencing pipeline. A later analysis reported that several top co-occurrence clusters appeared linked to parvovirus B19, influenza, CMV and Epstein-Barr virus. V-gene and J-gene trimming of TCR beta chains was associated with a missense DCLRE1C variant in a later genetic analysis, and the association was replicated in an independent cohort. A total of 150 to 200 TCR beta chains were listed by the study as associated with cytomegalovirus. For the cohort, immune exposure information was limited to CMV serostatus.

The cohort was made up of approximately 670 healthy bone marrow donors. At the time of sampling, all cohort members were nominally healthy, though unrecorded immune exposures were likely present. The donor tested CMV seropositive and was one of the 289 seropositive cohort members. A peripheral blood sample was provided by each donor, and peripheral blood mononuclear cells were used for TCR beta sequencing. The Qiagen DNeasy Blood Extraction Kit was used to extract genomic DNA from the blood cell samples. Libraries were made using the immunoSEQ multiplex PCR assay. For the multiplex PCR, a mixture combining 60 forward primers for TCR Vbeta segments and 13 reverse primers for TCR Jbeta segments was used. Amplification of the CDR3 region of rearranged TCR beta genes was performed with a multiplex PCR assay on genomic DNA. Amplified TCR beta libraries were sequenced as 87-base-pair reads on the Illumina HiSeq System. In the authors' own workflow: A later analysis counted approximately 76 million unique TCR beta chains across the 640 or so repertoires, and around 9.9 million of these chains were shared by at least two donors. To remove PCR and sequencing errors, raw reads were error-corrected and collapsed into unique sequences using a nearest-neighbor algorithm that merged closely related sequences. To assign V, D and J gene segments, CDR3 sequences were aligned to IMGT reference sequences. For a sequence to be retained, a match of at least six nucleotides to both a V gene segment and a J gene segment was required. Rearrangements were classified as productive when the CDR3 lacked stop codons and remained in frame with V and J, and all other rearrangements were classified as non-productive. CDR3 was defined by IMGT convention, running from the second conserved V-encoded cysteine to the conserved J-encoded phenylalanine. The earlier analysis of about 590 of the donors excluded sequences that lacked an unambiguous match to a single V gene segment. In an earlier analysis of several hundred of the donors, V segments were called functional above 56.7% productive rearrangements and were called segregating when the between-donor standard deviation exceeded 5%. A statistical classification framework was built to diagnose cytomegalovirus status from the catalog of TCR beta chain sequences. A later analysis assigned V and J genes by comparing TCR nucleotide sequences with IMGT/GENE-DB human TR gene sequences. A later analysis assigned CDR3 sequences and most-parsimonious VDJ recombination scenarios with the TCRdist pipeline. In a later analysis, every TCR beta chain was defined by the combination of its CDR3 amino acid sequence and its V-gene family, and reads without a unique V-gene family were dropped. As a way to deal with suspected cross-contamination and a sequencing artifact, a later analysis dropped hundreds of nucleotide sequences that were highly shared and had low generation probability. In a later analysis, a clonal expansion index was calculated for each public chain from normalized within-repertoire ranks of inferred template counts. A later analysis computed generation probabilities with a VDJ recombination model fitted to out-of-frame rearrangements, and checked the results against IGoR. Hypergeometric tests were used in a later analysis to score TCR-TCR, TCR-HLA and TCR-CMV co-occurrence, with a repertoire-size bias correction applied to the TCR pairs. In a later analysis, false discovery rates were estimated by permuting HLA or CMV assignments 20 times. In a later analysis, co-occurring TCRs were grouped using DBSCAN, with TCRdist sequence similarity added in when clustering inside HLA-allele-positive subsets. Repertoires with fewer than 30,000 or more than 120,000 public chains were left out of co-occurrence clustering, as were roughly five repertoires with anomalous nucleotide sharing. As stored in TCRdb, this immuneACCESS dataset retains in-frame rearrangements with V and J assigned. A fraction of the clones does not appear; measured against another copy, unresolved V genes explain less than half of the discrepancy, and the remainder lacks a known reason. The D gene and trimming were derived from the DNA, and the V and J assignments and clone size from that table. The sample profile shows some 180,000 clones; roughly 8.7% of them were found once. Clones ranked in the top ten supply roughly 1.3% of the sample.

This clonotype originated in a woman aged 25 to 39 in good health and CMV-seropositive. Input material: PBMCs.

This receptor carries the CDR3 CASSARSGGEQFF. The bases are TGTGCCAGCAGCGCAAGATCAGGGGGTGAGCAGTTCTTC. The sequence links TRBV9 to TRBJ2-1; 7 bases in the middle match TRBD1. From its cysteine to its phenylalanine, the CDR3 spans 13 amino acids. CDR3 DNA only is kept here, 39 bases in frame from base 1. The V end gives up 3 bases and the J end 9 bases, leaving 6 bases in the junction not matched to a gene. Per the germline V gene, SGDLS is the CDR1 and YYNGEE is the CDR2. Beyond the CDR3, the reference TRBV9 and TRBJ2-1 genes provide the residues; the full variable domain reads: DSGVTQTPKHLITATGQRVTLRCSPRSGDLSVYWYQQSLDQGLQFLIQYYNGEERAKGNILERFSAQQFPDLHSELNLSSLELGDSALYFCASSARSGGEQFFGPGTRLTVL.